Listed here are 21 T cell receptor beta chains from one sample, sequenced in a study of blood T cell repertoires in COVID-19. Data came from immunoSEQ multiplex PCR; TCRdb stores just in-frame clones and leaves some out. Among tens of thousands of clones listed, around 81% were seen once. The material sequenced was peripheral blood. The source of these receptors is a woman older than 75 with active or convalescent COVID-19.

The rearrangement uses TRBV5-1 and TRBJ1-4; D remains ambiguous. V was trimmed by 3 bases and J by 7 bases, leaving 13 bases between them. The CDR3 spans 14 residues. The germline V gene has CDR1 SGHRS and CDR2 YFSETQ. This CDR3 reads CASSSPPESEKLFF. CDR3 DNA sequence: TGCGCCAGCAGCTCCCCACCTGAGAGTGAAAAACTGTTTTTT.

CDR3 residues: CASSHDGGLLNEKLFF. The CDR3 DNA sequence: TGTGCCAGCAGCCACGACGGGGGGCTCCTTAATGAAAAACTGTTTTTT. V is TRBV5-4 and J is TRBJ1-4, with D possibly being TRBD1 (6 bases). Trimming cost V 4 bases and J 4 bases, with 17 bases left between them. Germline lookup yields CDR1 SGHNT and CDR2 YYREEE (reference sequence). The CDR3 spans 16 residues.

The V and J genes are TRBV7-2 and TRBJ1-2, with D possibly being TRBD1 (5 bases). Trimming shortened V by 5 bases and J by 4 bases, and 14 bases separated the two germline ends. The CDR3 spans 14 residues. CDR1 is SGHTA and CDR2 is FQGNSA in the germline V gene. CDR3 residues: CASSQTQGGYGYTF. The CDR3 DNA reads as TGTGCCAGCAGCCAAACCCAGGGAGGCTATGGCTACACCTTC.

The rearrangement links TRBV6-5 to TRBJ1-2, with D unresolved. Germline lookup yields CDR1 MNHEY and CDR2 SVGAGI. Trimming took off 1 base at V and 8 bases at J, with 8 bases between the two ends. This CDR3 contains 12 residues. Written as DNA, the CDR3 is TGTGCCAGCAGTTACTGGGGAGACGGCTACACCTTC. It codes for CASSYWGDGYTF.

The chain employs TRBV29-1 and TRBJ1-4, with 7 bases that match TRBD1. Germline trimming cut 4 bases from V and 4 bases from J; bases unmatched to any gene: 15. Looked up from germline, CDR1 is SQVTM and CDR2 is ANQGSEA. This CDR3 comprises 17 residues. This chain's CDR3 is CSVVEGAGARGNEKLFF. The CDR3 DNA reads TGCAGCGTTGTAGAGGGGGCAGGGGCGAGAGGTAATGAAAAACTGTTTTTT.

This clone is judged medium-sized. The chain joins TRBV19 to TRBJ2-7, with D possibly being TRBD2 (6 bases). V was shortened by 5 bases and J by 4 bases, with 18 bases between the two germline ends. This CDR3 region has 15 residues. Germline CDR1 is LNHDA and CDR2 is SQIVND (reference sequence). CDR3 sequence reads: CASSAGLSAGYEQYF. CDR3 coding DNA: TGTGCCAGTAGTGCGGGGCTGAGCGCAGGATACGAGCAGTACTTC.

This clone was detected only a few times. The chain uses TRBV11-2 and TRBJ2-3; TRBD2 agrees at 7 bases. Trimming cost V 1 base and J 5 bases; bases outside gene matches: 9. CDR3 length equals 16 residues. Germline V gives CDR1 SGHAT, CDR2 FQNNGV. CDR3 nucleotides: TGTGCCAGCAGCTTAGTCGCGGGGGACCCCGGAGATACGCAGTATTTT. Protein product: CASSLVAGDPGDTQYF.

This clone was seen more than once but under ten times. The V call is TRBV7-2, the J call TRBJ2-3, with 9 nucleotides matching TRBD2. Germline CDR1 is SGHTA and CDR2 is FQGNSA. V was pared by 1 base and J by 5 bases, with 13 bases of the junction left unmatched. The CDR3 is 18 amino acids. CDR3 sequence reads: CASSLDGTWRGGQDTQYF. CDR3 nucleotides: TGTGCCAGCAGCTTAGACGGCACTTGGCGGGGGGGTCAAGATACGCAGTATTTT. The variable domain in full, with the rest retrieved from reference TRBV7-2 and TRBJ2-3, is GAGVSQSPSNKVTEKGKDVELRCDPISGHTALYWYRQSLGQGLEFLIYFQGNSAPDKSGLPSDRFSAERTGGSVSTLTIQRTQQEDSAVYLCASSLDGTWRGGQDTQYFGPGTRLTVL.

In the case of this clone: Sequence at one end of the junction differs from germline and may be a read error. The chain couples TRBV7-7 to TRBJ2-5, with TRBD2 matching 10 bases. The CDR3 covers 15 residues. In germline, CDR1 is SSHAT, CDR2 FNYEAQ (reference sequence). The CDR3 bases are TGTGCTAGCAGCTTAGGTAGCGGGGGGCGAGAGACCCAGTACTTC. It encodes CASSLGSGGRETQYF.

This clone was observed a few times. CDR3: CATSEARTLYNEQFF. The CDR3 DNA sequence: TGTGCCACTTCGGAAGCGCGAACGTTATACAATGAGCAGTTCTTC. The chain couples TRBV24-1 to TRBJ2-1, with D unclear. Per germline, CDR1 KGHDR and CDR2 SFDVKD. The germline V and J ends were trimmed by 10 bases and 4 bases, with 19 bases remaining between them. The CDR3 has 15 residues.

This chain uses TRBV18 with TRBJ2-2; 7 bases are shared with TRBD1. V was pared by 10 bases and J by 6 bases, with 2 bases of the junction left unmatched. The CDR3 runs 11 residues. Germline CDR1 and CDR2: KGHSH and LQKENI. CDR3 sequence reads: CATTGAGELFF. For the CDR3, the DNA is TGTGCCACCACAGGGGCCGGGGAGCTGTTTTTT.

The genes are TRBV19 and TRBJ2-3; 11 nucleotides align to TRBD2. Germline V gene data show CDR1 as LNHDA and CDR2 as SQIVND (reference sequence). The CDR3 loop spans 16 amino acids. Germline trimming cut 3 bases from V and 2 bases from J; bases unmatched to any gene: 4. The CDR3 region is CASSMASGGTTDTQYF. CDR3 sequence (DNA): TGTGCCAGTAGTATGGCTAGCGGGGGGACCACAGATACGCAGTATTTT.

J is TRBJ1-6 and V is TRBV28; 7 positions agree with TRBD1. V was clipped by 5 bases and J by 7 bases; unmatched bases: 11. The germline gives CDR1 MDHEN, CDR2 SYDVKM. This CDR3 region has 16 residues. CDR3 coding DNA: TGTGCCAGCAGTCCTCCTGGGGGACAGCCAAATTCACCCCTCCACTTT. Its protein product is CASSPPGGQPNSPLHF.

V gene TRBV19 combines with J gene TRBJ2-2, with D tentatively TRBD2 (6 bases). V was pared by 6 bases and J by 4 bases, with 15 bases between. This CDR3 is 15 amino acids long. The V gene's germline CDR1 is LNHDA and CDR2 SQIVND (reference sequence). The CDR3 DNA follows: TGTGCCAGTAGGACCGGGACTGGGAGCACCGGGGAGCTGTTTTTT. It yields the protein CASRTGTGSTGELFF.

This rearrangement joins TRBV10-2 to TRBJ1-2, with D possibly being TRBD1 (5 bases). Trimming cost V 3 bases and J 4 bases, with 12 bases left between them. From germline, CDR1 is WSHSY and CDR2 SAAADI. This CDR3 is 14 amino acids long. The CDR3 region has the DNA TGCGCCAGCAGTGATAGTGGTGGGGCCTATGGCTACACCTTC. The encoded protein is CASSDSGGAYGYTF.

V usage is TRBV11-2 and J usage is TRBJ2-7; D gene ambiguous. Germline loops: CDR1 SGHAT, CDR2 FQNNGV. V lost 1 base to trimming and J lost 2 bases, with 15 bases between them. The length of the CDR3 is 16 residues. The CDR3 is CASSLGRYSLTYEQYF. DNA for the CDR3: TGTGCCAGCAGCTTAGGTCGGTACAGCTTAACCTACGAGCAGTACTTC.

This clone was seen just once. This chain joins TRBV25-1 and TRBJ1-3; D is possibly TRBD1 (6 bases). Germline CDR1 and CDR2: MGHDK and SYGVNS. The CDR3 is 14 amino acids. V lost 3 bases and J lost 3, with 9 bases in between. For the CDR3, the DNA is TGTGCCAGCAGTGAGGACAGCAATGGAAACACCATATATTTT. Protein: CASSEDSNGNTIYF.

This clone has only a few counts. V and J are TRBV28 and TRBJ2-7; 9 bases are a match to TRBD1. The CDR3 consists of 18 residues. The germline gives CDR1 MDHEN, CDR2 SYDVKM. After removal of 2 bases from V and 3 bases from J, the junction contained 14 bases not matched to a gene. The CDR3 region is CASSLLTSTGGPFYEQYF. CDR3 nucleotide sequence: TGTGCCAGCAGTTTACTCACTTCCACAGGGGGCCCCTTCTACGAGCAGTACTTC.

V usage is TRBV24-1 and J usage is TRBJ2-1; 10 positions match TRBD2. The germline V gene encodes CDR1 KGHDR and CDR2 SFDVKD. With 4 bases clipped from V and 3 bases from J, the junction kept 8 bases outside the gene matches. CDR3 length: 17 amino acids. The CDR3 spells CATSEEGSGGIYNEQFF. CDR3 coding DNA: TGTGCCACCAGTGAAGAGGGTAGCGGGGGGATCTACAATGAGCAGTTCTTC.

The V call is TRBV2, the J call TRBJ2-2; D is uncertain. From germline, CDR1 is SNHLY and CDR2 FYNNEI. The CDR3 has 11 amino acids. Trimming took 8 bases from V and 4 from J, leaving 5 bases between them. CDR3 sequence reads: CASSSTGELFF. In DNA form, the CDR3 reads TGTGCCAGCTCGAGCACCGGGGAGCTGTTTTTT.

V is TRBV4-2 and J is TRBJ2-7, with 9 bases matching TRBD1. The CDR3 runs to 17 residues. Germline V lookup: CDR1 LGHNA, CDR2 YNFKEQ. V gave up 4 bases and J gave up 3 bases; unmatched junction bases: 13. The CDR3 nucleotides read TGTGCCAGCAGCCGGACCGCCGGGACAGGGACGAACTACGAGCAGTACTTC. It yields the protein CASSRTAGTGTNYEQYF.